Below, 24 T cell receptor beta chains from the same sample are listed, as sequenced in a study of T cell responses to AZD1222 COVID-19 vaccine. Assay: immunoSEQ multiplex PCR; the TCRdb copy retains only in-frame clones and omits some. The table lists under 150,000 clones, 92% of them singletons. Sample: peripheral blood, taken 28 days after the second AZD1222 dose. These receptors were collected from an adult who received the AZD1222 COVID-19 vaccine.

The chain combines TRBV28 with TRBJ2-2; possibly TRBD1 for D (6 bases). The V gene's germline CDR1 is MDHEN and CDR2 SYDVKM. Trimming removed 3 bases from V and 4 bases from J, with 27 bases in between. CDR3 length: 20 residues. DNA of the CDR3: TGTGCCAGCAGTTTCATATCCGGCCTCTTCAGACAGGCGGTCACCGGGGAGCTGTTTTTT. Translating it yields CASSFISGLFRQAVTGELFF. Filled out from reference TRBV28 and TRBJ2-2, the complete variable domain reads DVKVTQSSRYLVKRTGEKVFLECVQDMDHENMFWYRQDPGLGLRLIYFSYDVKMKEKGDIPEGYSVSREKKERFSLILESASTNQTSMYLCASSFISGLFRQAVTGELFFGEGSRLTVL.

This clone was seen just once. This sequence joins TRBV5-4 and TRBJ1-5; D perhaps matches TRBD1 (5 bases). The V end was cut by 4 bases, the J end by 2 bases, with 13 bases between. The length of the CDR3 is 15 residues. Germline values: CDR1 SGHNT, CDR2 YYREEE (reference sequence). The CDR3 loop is CASSLMGGGNQPQHF. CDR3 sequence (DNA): TGTGCCAGCAGCCTCATGGGGGGGGGCAATCAGCCCCAGCATTTT. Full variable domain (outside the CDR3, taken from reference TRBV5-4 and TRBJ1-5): ETGVTQSPTHLIKTRGQQVTLRCSSQSGHNTVSWYQQALGQGPQFIFQYYREEENGRGNFPPRFSGLQFPNYSSELNVNALELDDSALYLCASSLMGGGNQPQHFGDGTRLSIL.

This CDR3 is CASSWGLGSTEAFF. DNA for the CDR3: TGTGCCAGCAGCTGGGGCTTGGGGAGCACTGAAGCTTTCTTT. This chain links TRBV7-2 with TRBJ1-1; maybe TRBD1 (5 bases). V was shortened by 4 bases and J by 4 bases, with 13 bases between the two germline ends. This CDR3 has 14 amino acids. Germline CDR1 SGHTA, CDR2 FQGNSA. The variable domain in full, completed from reference TRBV7-2 and TRBJ1-1, reads GAGVSQSPSNKVTEKGKDVELRCDPISGHTALYWYRQSLGQGLEFLIYFQGNSAPDKSGLPSDRFSAERTGGSVSTLTIQRTQQEDSAVYLCASSWGLGSTEAFFGQGTRLTVV.

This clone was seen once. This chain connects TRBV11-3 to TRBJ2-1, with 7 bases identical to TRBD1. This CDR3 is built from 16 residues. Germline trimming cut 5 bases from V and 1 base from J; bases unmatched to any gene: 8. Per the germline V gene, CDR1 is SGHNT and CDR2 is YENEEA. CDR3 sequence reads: CASSRRGTVSYNEQFF. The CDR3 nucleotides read TGTGCCAGCAGCCGACGAGGGACAGTATCCTACAATGAGCAGTTCTTC.

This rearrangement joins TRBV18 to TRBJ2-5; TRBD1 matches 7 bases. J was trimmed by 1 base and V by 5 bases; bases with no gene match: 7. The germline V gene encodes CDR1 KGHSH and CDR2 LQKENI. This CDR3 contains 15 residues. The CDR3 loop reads CASSATTGSQETQYF. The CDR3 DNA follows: TGTGCCAGCTCAGCAACGACAGGGTCCCAAGAGACCCAGTACTTC.

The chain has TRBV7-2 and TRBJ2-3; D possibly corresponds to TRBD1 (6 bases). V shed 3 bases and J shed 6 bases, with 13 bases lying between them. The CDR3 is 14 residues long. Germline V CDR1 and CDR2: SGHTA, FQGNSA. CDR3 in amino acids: CASSFRRGKDTQYF. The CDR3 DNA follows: TGTGCCAGCAGCTTTAGAAGGGGGAAGGATACGCAGTATTTT.

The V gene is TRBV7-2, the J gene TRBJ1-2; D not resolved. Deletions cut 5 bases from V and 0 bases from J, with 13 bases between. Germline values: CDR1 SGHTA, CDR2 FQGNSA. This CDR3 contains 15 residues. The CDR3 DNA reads TGTGCCAGCAGCGTATTAGGGAGGACTAACTATGGCTACACCTTC. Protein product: CASSVLGRTNYGYTF.

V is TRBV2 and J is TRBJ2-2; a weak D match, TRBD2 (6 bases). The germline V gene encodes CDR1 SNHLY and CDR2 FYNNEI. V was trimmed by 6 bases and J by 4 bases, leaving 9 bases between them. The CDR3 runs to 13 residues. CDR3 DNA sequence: TGTGCCAGCAGGGGGACTCCCACCGGGGAGCTGTTTTTT. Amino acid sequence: CASRGTPTGELFF.

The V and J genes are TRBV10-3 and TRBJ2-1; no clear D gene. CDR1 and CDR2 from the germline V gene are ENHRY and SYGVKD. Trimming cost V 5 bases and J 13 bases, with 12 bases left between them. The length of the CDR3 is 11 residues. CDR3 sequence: CAISSGSSQFF. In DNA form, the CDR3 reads TGTGCCATCAGTAGTGGAAGCTCTCAGTTCTTC.

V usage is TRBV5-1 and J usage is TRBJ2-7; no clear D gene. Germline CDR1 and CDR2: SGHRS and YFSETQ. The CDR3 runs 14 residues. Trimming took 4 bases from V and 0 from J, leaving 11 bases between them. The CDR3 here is CASSPQASSYEQYV. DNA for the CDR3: TGCGCCAGCAGCCCCCAGGCGAGCTCCTACGAGCAGTACGTC.

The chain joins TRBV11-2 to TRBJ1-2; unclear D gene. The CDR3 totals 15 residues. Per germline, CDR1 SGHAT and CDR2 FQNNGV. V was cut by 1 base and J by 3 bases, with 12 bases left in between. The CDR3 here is CASSLVGFQDYGYTF. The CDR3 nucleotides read TGTGCCAGCAGCTTAGTGGGGTTCCAGGACTATGGCTACACCTTC.

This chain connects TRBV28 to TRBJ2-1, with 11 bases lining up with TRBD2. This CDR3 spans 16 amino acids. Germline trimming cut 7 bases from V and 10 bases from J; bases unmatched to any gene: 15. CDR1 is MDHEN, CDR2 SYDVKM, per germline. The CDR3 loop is CASTLGLAGGSPEQFF. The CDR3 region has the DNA TGTGCCAGCACTCTAGGGCTAGCGGGGGGCTCTCCCGAGCAGTTCTTC.

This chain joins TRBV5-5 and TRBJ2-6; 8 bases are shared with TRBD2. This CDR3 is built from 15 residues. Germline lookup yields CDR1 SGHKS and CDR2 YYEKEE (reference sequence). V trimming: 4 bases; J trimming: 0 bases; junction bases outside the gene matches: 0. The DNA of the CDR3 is TGTGCCAGCAGCCGGGGGGGCTCTGGGGCCAACGTCCTGACTTTC. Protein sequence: CASSRGGSGANVLTF. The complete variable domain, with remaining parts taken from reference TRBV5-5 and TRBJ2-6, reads DAGVTQSPTHLIKTRGQQVTLRCSPISGHKSVSWYQQVLGQGPQFIFQYYEKEERGRGNFPDRFSARQFPNYSSELNVNALLLGDSALYLCASSRGGSGANVLTFGAGSRLTVL.

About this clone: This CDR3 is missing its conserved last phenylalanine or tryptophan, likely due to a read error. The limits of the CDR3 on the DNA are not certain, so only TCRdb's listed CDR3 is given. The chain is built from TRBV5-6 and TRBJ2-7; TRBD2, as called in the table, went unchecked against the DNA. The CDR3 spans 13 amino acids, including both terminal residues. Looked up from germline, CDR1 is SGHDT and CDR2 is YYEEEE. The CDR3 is CASSWTAAGGPTI.

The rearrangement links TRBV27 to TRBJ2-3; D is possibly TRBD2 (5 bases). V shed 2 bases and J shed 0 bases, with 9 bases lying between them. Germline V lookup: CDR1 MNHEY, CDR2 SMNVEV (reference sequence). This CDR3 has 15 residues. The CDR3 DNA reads TGTGCCAGCAGTTTACCAGCGGCTAGCACAGATACGCAGTATTTT. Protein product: CASSLPAASTDTQYF.

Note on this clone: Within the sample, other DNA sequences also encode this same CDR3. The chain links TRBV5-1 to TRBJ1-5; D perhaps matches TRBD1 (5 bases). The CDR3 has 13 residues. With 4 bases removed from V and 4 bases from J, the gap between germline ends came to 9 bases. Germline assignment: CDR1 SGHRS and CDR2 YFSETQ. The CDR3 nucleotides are TGCGCCAGCAGCCGGGACGGGAATCAGCCCCAGCATTTT. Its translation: CASSRDGNQPQHF.

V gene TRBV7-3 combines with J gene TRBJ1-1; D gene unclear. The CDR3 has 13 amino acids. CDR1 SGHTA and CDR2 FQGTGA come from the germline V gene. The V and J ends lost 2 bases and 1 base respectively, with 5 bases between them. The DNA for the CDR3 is TGTGCCAGCAGCTTATTGGAGAACACTGAAGCTTTCTTT. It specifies CASSLLENTEAFF.

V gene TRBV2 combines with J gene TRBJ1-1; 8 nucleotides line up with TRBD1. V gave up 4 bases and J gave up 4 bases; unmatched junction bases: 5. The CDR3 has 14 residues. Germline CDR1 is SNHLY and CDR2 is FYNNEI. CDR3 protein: CASSAGGGGTEAFF. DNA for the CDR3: TGTGCCAGCAGTGCAGGGGGCGGGGGCACTGAAGCTTTCTTT.

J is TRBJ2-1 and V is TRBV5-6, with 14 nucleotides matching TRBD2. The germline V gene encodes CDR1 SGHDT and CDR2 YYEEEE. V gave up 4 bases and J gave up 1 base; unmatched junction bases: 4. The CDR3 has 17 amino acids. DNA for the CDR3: TGTGCCAGCAGCCCGGGACTAGCGGGAGAATCCTACAATGAGCAGTTCTTC. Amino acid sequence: CASSPGLAGESYNEQFF.

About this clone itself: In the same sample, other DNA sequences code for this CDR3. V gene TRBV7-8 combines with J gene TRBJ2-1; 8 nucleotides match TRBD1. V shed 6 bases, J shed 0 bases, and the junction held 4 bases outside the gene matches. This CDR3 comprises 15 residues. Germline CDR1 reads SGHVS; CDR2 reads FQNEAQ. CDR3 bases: TGTGCCAGCAGGTCAGACAGGGGCTCCTACAATGAGCAGTTCTTC. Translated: CASRSDRGSYNEQFF.

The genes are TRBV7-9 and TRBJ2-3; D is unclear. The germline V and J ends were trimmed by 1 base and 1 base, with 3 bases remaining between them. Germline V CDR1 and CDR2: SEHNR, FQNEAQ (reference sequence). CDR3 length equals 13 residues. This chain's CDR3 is CASSLGRTDTQYF. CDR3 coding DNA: TGTGCCAGCAGCTTAGGACGCACAGATACGCAGTATTTT.

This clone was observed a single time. CDR3 DNA: TGTGCCAGCAGGTGGACAGGGGGCTTTGACTATGGCTACACCTTC. Residues: CASRWTGGFDYGYTF. The V and J genes are TRBV6-5 and TRBJ1-2; 11 bases are a match to TRBD1. This CDR3 spans 15 amino acids. V lost 6 bases and J lost 3; bases outside the gene matches: 6. The germline gives CDR1 MNHEY, CDR2 SVGAGI.

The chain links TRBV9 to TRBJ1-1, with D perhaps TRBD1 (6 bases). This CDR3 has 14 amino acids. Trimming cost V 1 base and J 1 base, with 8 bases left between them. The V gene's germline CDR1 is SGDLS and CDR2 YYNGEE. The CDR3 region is CASSVSGANTEAFF. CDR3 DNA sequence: TGTGCCAGCAGCGTATCAGGGGCGAACACTGAAGCTTTCTTT.

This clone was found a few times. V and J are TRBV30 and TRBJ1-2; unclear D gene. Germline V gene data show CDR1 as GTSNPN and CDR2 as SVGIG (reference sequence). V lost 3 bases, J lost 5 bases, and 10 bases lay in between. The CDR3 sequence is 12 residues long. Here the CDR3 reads CAWRGDHYGYTF. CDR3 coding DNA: TGTGCCTGGAGGGGCGATCATTATGGCTACACCTTC.